This T cell receptor beta chain was observed in a study of T cell responses to AZD1222 COVID-19 vaccine. This clone was detected a few times. The CDR3 totals 13 residues. V lost 2 bases and J lost 4, with 9 bases in between. Germline V gene lookup returns CDR1 SGHRS and CDR2 YFSETQ. This table comes from immunoSEQ multiplex PCR, and its TCRdb copy is limited to in-frame clones, with some not included. Here the sample spans around 78,000 clones, 85% to 90% being singletons. The specimen was peripheral blood, collected 28 days after the second AZD1222 dose. This receptor was identified in an adult who received the AZD1222 COVID-19 vaccine. V and J are TRBV5-1 and TRBJ1-1, with D possibly TRBD1 on 5 matching bases. The CDR3 loop reads CASSFTGTTEAFF. CDR3 nucleotide sequence: TGCGCCAGCAGCTTCACGGGGACCACTGAAGCTTTCTTT.